This TCR beta chain was recorded in a study of regulatory T cells in long-lasting Graves disease. At the level of the study: The study counted Graves' disease as persistent given over 5 years of antithyroid drugs and positive TSH receptor antibodies.

Whole-study results and caveats: Compared with new cases, persistent Graves' patients showed reduced TCR diversity. Thyroid tissue went unexamined; only peripheral blood was analyzed.

This clonotype was seen at least ten times. The antigen remains undetermined. HTBI primers from iRepertoire and Arm-PCR of CDR3 regions yielded the TCR beta libraries. TCRdb ran MiXCR on the multiplex PCR reads and lists one entry per CDR3 protein. The sample holds 500,000 to 800,000 distinct CDR3 sequences, 30% seen once. Time point reported: persistent/refractory GD, antithyroid drugs over 5 years with positive TRAb. The TCR library was prepared using RNA isolated from PBMCs. The guidelines of the American Thyroid Association were the basis for diagnosing Graves' disease. The CDR3 is made up of 13 amino acids. V lost 2 bases and J 5 bases, leaving 6 bases between the germline ends. Germline values: CDR1 SNHLY, CDR2 FYNNEI.

The sample was peripheral blood mononuclear cells (PBMCs), taken when the disease was refractory, from a patient treated with antithyroid drugs. The sequence derives from a female donor with Graves disease. V usage is TRBV2 and J usage is TRBJ1-4; D is ambiguous. The CDR3 region is CASSERLNEKLFF. The CDR3 nucleotides read TGTGCCAGCAGTGAACGTCTAAATGAAAAACTGTTTTTT. Combining the CDR3 with reference TRBV2 and TRBJ1-4 gives the whole variable domain EPEVTQTPSHQVTQMGQEVILRCVPISNHLYFYWYRQILGQKVEFLVSFYNNEISEKSEIFDDQFSVERPDGSNFTLKIRSTKLEDSAMYFCASSERLNEKLFFGSGTQLSVL.